These T cell receptor beta chains were read from a single sample in a study of CXCR3-negative and CXCR3-positive naive CD8 T cells. TCRdb re-called the 5' RACE reads and catalogs CDR3 proteins one per entry, DNA excluded. In all, the sample yields tens of thousands of distinct CDR3 sequences. Sequenced: naive CXCR3+ CD8+ T cells from blood. The receptors here all came from a human donor in good health. Some clones in this sample may be carry-over from other donors' samples. Both conserved end residues are part of each CDR3.

v_call	cdr3_length	j_call	cdr3_aa
TRBV7-2	16	TRBJ2-2	CASLPESERVTGELFF
TRBV28	15	TRBJ2-2	CASSLTGGSTGELFF
TRBV20-1	16	TRBJ2-1	CSARELGAALYNEQFF
TRBV7-2	16	TRBJ1-4	CASSLEGGAFDEKLFF
TRBV12-3/TRBV12-4	16	TRBJ2-1	CASSEAPGTAINEQFF
TRBV5-1	13	TRBJ2-1	CASSLTGDDEQFF
TRBV11-2	15	TRBJ2-5	CASSYIQGKEETQYF
TRBV4-2	15	TRBJ1-1	CASSQEVGSGTEAFF
TRBV28	16	TRBJ2-7	CASSLVYRAGSYEQYF
TRBV7-2	14	TRBJ2-7	CASSPHGSSYEQYF
TRBV7-9	15	TRBJ2-1	CASTPQGVPYNEQFF
TRBV5-1	16	TRBJ2-5	CASSFAPEDSQETQYF
TRBV14	12	TRBJ2-5	CASSPYQETQYF
TRBV7-8	13	TRBJ2-3	CASMSRAGDTQYF
TRBV29-1	11	TRBJ1-1	CSVSQNTEAFF
TRBV15	16	TRBJ2-1	CATSRAVLARYNEQFF
TRBV15	15	TRBJ2-7	CATSRDLGGTYEQYF
TRBV6-2/TRBV6-3	11	TRBJ2-3	CASSLADTQYF
TRBV4-1	15	TRBJ2-1	CASSQDADGLNEQFF
TRBV7-9	14	TRBJ1-4	CASSLDWEEEKLFF
TRBV9	16	TRBJ2-2	CASSETGGAATGELFF
TRBV6-5	14	TRBJ2-1	CASSYLDSDNEQFF
TRBV7-3	15	TRBJ2-5	CASSPWPQSQETQYF
TRBV5-1	15	TRBJ1-2	CASSLAQQGSYGYTF
TRBV4-3	17	TRBJ2-2	CASSQDIVAGGTGELFF
TRBV24-1	14	TRBJ2-2	CATSDPGPSEELFF
TRBV7-9	15	TRBJ2-3	CASSPLGGFTDTQYF
TRBV7-6	15	TRBJ1-4	CASSLAGTANEKLFF
TRBV27	13	TRBJ2-1	CASSASALNEQFF
TRBV4-1	15	TRBJ1-2	CASSQEPGYNYGYTF
TRBV29-1	14	TRBJ2-6	CSAPTDSGANVLTF
TRBV12-3/TRBV12-4	14	TRBJ1-5	CASKEGISNQPQHF